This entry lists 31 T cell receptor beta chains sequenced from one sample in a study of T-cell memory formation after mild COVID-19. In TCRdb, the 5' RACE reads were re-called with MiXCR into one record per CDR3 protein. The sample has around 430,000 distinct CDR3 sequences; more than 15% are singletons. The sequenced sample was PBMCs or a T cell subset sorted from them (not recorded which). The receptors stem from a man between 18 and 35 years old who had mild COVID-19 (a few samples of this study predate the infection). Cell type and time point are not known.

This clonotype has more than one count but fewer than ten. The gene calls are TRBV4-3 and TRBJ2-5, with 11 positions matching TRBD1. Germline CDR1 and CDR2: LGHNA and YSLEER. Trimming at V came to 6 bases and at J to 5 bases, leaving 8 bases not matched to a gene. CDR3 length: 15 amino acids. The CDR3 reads CASSPGQGDLETQYF. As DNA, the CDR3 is TGCGCCAGCAGTCCGGGACAGGGGGATTTGGAGACCCAGTACTTC.

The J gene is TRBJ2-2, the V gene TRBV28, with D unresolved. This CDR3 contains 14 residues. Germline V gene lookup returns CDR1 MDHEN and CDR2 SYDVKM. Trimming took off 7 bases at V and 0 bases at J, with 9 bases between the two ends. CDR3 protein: CASILGPNTGELFF. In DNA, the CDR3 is TGTGCCAGCATCCTAGGGCCGAACACCGGGGAGCTGTTTTTT.

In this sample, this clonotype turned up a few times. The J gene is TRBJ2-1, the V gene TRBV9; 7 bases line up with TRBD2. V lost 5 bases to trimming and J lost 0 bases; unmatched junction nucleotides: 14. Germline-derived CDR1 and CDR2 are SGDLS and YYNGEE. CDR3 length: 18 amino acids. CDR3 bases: TGTGCCAGCAGTTATTTGGGGACTATAAAAAGCTCCTACAATGAGCAGTTCTTC. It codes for CASSYLGTIKSSYNEQFF.

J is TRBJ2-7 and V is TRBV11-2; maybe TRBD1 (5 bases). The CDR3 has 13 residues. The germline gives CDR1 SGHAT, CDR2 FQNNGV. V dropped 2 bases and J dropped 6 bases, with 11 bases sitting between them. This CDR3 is CASSLTQGTEQYV. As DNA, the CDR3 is TGTGCCAGCAGCTTAACCCAGGGCACCGAGCAGTACGTC.

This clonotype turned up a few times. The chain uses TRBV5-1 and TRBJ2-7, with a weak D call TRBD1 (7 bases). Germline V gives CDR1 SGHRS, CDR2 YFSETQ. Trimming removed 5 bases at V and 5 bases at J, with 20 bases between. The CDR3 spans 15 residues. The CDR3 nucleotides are TGCGCCAGCAGGCGGGACAGCGACCGTCGCCACGAGCAGTACTTC. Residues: CASRRDSDRRHEQYF. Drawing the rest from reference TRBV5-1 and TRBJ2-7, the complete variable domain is KAGVTQTPRYLIKTRGQQVTLSCSPISGHRSVSWYQQTPGQGLQFLFEYFSETQRNKGNFPGRFSGRQFSNSRSEMNVSTLELGDSALYLCASRRDSDRRHEQYFGPGTRLTVT.

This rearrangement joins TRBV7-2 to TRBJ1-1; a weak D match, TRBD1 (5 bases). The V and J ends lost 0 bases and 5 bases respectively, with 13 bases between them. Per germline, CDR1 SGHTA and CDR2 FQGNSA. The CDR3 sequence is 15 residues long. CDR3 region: CASSLAGPRGTEAFF. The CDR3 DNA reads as TGTGCCAGCAGCTTAGCCGGTCCGCGGGGGACTGAAGCTTTCTTT.

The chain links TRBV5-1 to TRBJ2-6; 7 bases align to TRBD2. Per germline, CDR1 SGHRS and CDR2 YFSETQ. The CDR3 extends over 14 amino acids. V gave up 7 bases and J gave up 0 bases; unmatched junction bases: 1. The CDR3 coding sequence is TGCGCCAGCGGGGGGGACTCTGGGGCCAACGTCCTGACTTTC. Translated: CASGGDSGANVLTF.

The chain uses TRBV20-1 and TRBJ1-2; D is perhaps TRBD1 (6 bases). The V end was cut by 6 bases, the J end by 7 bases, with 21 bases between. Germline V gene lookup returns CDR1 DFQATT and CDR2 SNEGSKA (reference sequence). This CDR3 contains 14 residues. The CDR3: CSAQPLTGQVGYTF. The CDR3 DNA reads TGCAGTGCGCAGCCTTTAACAGGGCAGGTTGGCTACACCTTC.

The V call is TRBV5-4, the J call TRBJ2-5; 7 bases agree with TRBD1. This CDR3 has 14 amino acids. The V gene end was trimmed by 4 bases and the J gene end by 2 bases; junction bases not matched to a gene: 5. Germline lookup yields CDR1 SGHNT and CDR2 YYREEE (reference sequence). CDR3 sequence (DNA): TGTGCCAGCAGCCCGACAGGGACACAAGAGACCCAGTACTTC. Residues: CASSPTGTQETQYF.

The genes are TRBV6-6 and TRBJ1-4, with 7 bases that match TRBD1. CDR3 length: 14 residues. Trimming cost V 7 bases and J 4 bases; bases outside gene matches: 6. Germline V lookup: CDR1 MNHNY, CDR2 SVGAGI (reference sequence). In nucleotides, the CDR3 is TGTGCCAGCACCCCGGACAGGCGTAATGAAAAACTGTTTTTT. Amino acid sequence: CASTPDRRNEKLFF.

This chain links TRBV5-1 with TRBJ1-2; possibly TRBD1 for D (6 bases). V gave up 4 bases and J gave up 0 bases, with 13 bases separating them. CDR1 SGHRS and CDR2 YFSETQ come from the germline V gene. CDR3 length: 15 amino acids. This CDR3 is CASSRTGRPNYGYTF. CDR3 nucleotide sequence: TGCGCCAGCAGCCGTACAGGGAGGCCTAACTATGGCTACACCTTC.

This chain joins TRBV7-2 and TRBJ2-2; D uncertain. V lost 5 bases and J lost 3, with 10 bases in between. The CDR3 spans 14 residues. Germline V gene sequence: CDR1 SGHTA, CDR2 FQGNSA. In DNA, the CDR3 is TGTGCCAGCAGCCCGTCTAGAGACACCGGGGAGCTGTTTTTT. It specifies CASSPSRDTGELFF.

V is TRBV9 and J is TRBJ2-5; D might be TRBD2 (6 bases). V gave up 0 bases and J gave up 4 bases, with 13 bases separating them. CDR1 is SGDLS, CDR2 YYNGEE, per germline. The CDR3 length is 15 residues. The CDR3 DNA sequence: TGTGCCAGCAGCGTAGAAGGGCTAGCGAGAGAGACCCAGTACTTC. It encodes CASSVEGLARETQYF.

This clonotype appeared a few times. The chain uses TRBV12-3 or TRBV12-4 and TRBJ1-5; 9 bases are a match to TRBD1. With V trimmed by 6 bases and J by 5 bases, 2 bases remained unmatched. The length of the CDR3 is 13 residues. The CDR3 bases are TGTGCCAGCAGCAGGGACAGGGATCAGCCCCAGCATTTT. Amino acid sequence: CASSRDRDQPQHF.

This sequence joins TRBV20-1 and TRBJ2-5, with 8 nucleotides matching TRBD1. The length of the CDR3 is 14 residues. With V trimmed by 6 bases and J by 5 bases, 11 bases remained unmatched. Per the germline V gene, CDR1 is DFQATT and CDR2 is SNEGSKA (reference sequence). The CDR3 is CSAGGQGGWETQYF. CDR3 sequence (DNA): TGCAGTGCGGGAGGACAGGGCGGTTGGGAGACCCAGTACTTC.

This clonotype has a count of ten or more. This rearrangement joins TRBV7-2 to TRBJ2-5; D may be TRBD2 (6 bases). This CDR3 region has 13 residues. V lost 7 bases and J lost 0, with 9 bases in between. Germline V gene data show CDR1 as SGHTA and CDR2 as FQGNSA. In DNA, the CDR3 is TGTGCCAGCAAACGGGGGTACCAAGAGACCCAGTACTTC. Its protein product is CASKRGYQETQYF.

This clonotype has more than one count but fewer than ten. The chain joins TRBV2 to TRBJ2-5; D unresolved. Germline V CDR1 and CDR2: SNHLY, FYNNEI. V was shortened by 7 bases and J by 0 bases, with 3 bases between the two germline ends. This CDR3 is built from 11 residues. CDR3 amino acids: CASKNQETQYF. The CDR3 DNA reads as TGTGCCAGCAAAAACCAAGAGACCCAGTACTTC.

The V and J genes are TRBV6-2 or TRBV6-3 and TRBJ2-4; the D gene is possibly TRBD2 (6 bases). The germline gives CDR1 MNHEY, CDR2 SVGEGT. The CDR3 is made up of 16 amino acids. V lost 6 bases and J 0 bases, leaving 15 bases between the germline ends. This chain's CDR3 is CASSGLRDSAKNIQYF. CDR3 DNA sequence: TGTGCCAGCAGCGGCCTCCGGGACTCAGCCAAAAACATTCAGTACTTC.

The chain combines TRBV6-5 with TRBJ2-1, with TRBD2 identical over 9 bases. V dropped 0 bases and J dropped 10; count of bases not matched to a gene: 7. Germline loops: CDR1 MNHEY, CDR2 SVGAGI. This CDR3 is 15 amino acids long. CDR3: CASSYSLFTSGEQFF. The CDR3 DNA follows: TGTGCCAGCAGTTACTCGCTATTTACTAGCGGGGAGCAGTTCTTC.

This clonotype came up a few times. In DNA form, the CDR3 reads TGTGCCAGCAGCTCACCAGGGTCCCTACGGTACTTC. Its translation is CASSSPGSLRYF. The chain carries TRBV7-2 and TRBJ2-5; possibly TRBD1 for D (5 bases). The germline V gene has CDR1 SGHTA and CDR2 FQGNSA. The CDR3 length is 12 residues. Trimming shortened V by 4 bases and J by 13 bases, and 16 bases separated the two germline ends.

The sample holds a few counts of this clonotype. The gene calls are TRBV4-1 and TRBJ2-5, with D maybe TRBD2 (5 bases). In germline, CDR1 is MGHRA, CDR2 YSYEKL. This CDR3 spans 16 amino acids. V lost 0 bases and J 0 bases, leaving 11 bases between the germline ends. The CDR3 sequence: CASSQEVGGHQETQYF. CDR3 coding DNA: TGCGCCAGCAGCCAAGAAGTTGGAGGTCACCAAGAGACCCAGTACTTC.

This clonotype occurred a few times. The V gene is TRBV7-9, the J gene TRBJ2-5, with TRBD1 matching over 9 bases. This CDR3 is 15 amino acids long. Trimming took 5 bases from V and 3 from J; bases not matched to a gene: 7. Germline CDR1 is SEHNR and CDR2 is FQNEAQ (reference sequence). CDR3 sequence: CASSPGTGREETQYF. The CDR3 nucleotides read TGTGCCAGCAGCCCCGGGACAGGGAGAGAAGAGACCCAGTACTTC.

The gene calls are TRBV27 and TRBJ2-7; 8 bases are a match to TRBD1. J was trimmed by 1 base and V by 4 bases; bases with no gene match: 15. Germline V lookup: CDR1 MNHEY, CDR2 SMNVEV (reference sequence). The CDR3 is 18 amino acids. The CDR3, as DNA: TGTGCCAGCAGTTGGGGGACAGGTGAGGCACGGACGTCCTACGAGCAGTACTTC. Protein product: CASSWGTGEARTSYEQYF.

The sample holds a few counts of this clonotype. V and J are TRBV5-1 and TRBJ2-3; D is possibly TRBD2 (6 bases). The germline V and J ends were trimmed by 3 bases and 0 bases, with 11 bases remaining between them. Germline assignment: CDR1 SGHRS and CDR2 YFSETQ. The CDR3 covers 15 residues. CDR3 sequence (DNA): TGCGCCAGCAGCTCGGACTACGCTAGCACAGATACGCAGTATTTT. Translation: CASSSDYASTDTQYF.

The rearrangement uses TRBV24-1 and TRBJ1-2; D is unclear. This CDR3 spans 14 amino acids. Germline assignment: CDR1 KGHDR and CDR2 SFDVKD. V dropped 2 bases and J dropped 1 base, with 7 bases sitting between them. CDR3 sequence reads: CATSDSGFNYGYTF. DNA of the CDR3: TGTGCCACCAGTGATTCGGGGTTTAACTATGGCTACACCTTC.

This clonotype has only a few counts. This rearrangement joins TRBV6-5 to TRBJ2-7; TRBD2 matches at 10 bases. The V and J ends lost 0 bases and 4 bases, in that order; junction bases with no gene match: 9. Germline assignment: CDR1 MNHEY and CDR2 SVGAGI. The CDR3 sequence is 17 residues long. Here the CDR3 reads CASSYSSGTSERYEQYF. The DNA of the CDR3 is TGTGCCAGCAGTTACTCGTCAGGGACTAGCGAACGTTACGAGCAGTACTTC.

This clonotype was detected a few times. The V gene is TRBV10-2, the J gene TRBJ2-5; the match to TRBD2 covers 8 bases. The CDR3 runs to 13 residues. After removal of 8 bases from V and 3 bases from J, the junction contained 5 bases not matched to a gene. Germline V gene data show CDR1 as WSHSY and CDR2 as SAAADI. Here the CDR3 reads CASSGLAEETQYF. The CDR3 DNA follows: TGCGCCAGCTCTGGACTAGCCGAAGAGACCCAGTACTTC.

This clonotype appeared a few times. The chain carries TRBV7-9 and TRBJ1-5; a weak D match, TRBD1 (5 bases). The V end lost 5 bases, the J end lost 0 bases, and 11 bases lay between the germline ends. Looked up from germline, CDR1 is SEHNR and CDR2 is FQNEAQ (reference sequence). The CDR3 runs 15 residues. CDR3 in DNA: TGTGCCAGCAGCACCGACAGTAATAGCAATCAGCCCCAGCATTTT. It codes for CASSTDSNSNQPQHF.

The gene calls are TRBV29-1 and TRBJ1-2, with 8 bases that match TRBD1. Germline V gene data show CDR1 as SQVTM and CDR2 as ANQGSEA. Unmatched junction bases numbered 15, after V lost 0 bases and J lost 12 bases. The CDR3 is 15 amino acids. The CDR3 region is CSVEEGRGRVHGNTF. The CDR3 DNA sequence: TGCAGCGTTGAAGAAGGCAGGGGGCGAGTACACGGCAACACCTTC.

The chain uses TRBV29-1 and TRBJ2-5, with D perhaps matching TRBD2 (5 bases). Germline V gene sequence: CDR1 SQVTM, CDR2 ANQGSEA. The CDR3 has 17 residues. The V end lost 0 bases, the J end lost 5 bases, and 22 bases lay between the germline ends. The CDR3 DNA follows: TGCAGCGTTGAAGAACTCGGAGGTCCTCGGTCGGGGGAGACCCAGTACTTC. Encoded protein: CSVEELGGPRSGETQYF.

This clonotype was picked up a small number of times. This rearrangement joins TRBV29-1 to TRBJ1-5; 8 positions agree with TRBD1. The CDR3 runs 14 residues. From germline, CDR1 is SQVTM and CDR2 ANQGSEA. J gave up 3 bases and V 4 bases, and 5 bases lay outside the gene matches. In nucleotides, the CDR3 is TGCAGCGTTGTTGGACAGGGTGACAATCAGCCCCAGCATTTT. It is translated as CSVVGQGDNQPQHF.